This TCR delta chain was found in a study of gamma-delta chains in newborns, infants, children. Study-level information: Innate gammadelta T cells reportedly expand polyclonally right after birth, driven by microbial exposure, per the title.

Germline CDR1 GEAIGNYY, CDR2 EKD. The CDR3 loop spans 20 amino acids. The ends lost 0 bases at V and 0 bases at J; junction bases unmatched: 5. TCRdb called clones anew from the reads with CATT. Of 5,500 to 8,500 delta-chain clones listed, about 11% are singletons. This receptor was obtained from a child who was a newborn, infant or young child, either healthy, febrile or measles-vaccinated (not recorded which). This rearrangement joins TRDV2 to TRDJ3; 12 positions match TRDD3. Sequencing was done on a sample of blood. CDR3 protein: CACDTGDWGIPSWDTRQMFF. The CDR3 bases are TGTGCCTGTGACACCGGCGACTGGGGGATACCCTCCTGGGACACCCGACAGATGTTTTTC.